The 11 T cell receptor beta chains in this list originate from one sample, sequenced in a study of shared clonotypes between healthy human individuals. Generated by immunoSEQ multiplex PCR, the TCRdb table keeps only in-frame clones and is missing some. This table holds roughly 2.5 million clones, roughly 92% found once. Sequencing input: naive CD4+ T cells sorted from blood. Subset given: CD45RA+ positively selected. The receptors were gathered from a man aged 18 to 30 in good health.

CDR3 sequence (DNA): TGTGCCAGCAGCGTAGAATTGGACCAGCCCCAGCATTTT. Its protein is CASSVELDQPQHF. This chain links TRBV9 with TRBJ1-5, with no clear D. The CDR3 spans 13 residues. V was cut by 0 bases and J by 7 bases, with 8 bases left in between. Germline V CDR1 and CDR2: SGDLS, YYNGEE.

V and J are TRBV19 and TRBJ2-3; 9 positions agree with TRBD2. The CDR3 covers 14 residues. Germline V gene sequence: CDR1 LNHDA, CDR2 SQIVND (reference sequence). V lost 7 bases to trimming and J lost 4 bases; unmatched junction nucleotides: 6. This CDR3 reads CASKGTSSPDTQYF. CDR3 sequence (DNA): TGTGCCAGTAAGGGGACTAGCTCCCCAGATACGCAGTATTTT.

The chain joins TRBV18 to TRBJ1-1; no clear D. V was clipped by 0 bases and J by 4 bases, with 12 bases between them. Looked up from germline, CDR1 is KGHSH and CDR2 is LQKENI. CDR3 length equals 15 residues. CDR3 sequence: CASSPPRPMTTEAFF. DNA of the CDR3: TGTGCCAGCTCACCACCGAGACCGATGACCACTGAAGCTTTCTTT.

The chain carries TRBV19 and TRBJ2-7; tentative D call: TRBD2 (7 bases). CDR3 length: 10 amino acids. CDR1 is LNHDA and CDR2 is SQIVND in the germline V gene (reference sequence). V was cut by 11 bases and J by 5 bases, with 10 bases left in between. The CDR3 DNA reads as TGTGCCGGGGGGGCCCACGAGCAGTACTTC. Translating it yields CAGGAHEQYF.

This chain uses TRBV11-2 with TRBJ2-5; either TRBD1 or TRBD2 may supply D (5 bases each). The ends were cut back, 4 bases at V and 4 bases at J, with 16 bases in the middle. In germline, CDR1 is SGHAT, CDR2 FQNNGV. The CDR3 is 15 amino acids. The CDR3 DNA follows: TGTGCCAGCAGCTCACGTGGGGTTGGGGGAGAGACCCAGTACTTC. Amino acids: CASSSRGVGGETQYF.

V is TRBV7-2 and J is TRBJ1-5; D is unresolved. V lost 3 bases to trimming and J lost 4 bases, with 4 bases between them. This CDR3 region has 12 residues. CDR1 and CDR2 (germline): SGHTA, FQGNSA. The CDR3 loop reads CASSFMNQPQHF. The CDR3 DNA sequence: TGTGCCAGCAGCTTTATGAATCAGCCCCAGCATTTT.

V gene TRBV10-3 combines with J gene TRBJ1-6; 7 positions agree with TRBD1. The V segment lost 11 bases and the J segment 9 bases; nucleotides outside the gene matches: 10. Looked up from germline, CDR1 is ENHRY and CDR2 is SYGVKD. CDR3 size: 13 residues. This CDR3 is CAPARDSISPLHF. The CDR3 DNA reads as TGTGCCCCAGCTAGGGACAGTATTTCACCCCTCCACTTT.

This chain connects TRBV6-5 to TRBJ1-5, with D uncertain. Germline CDR1 and CDR2: MNHEY and SVGAGI. The CDR3 totals 15 residues. V was clipped by 3 bases and J by 4 bases, with 13 bases between them. The CDR3 coding sequence is TGTGCCAGCAGTTATCTTCCCGGGTGGAATCAGCCCCAGCATTTT. Translated: CASSYLPGWNQPQHF.

Comment on this clone: One end of the junction is discordant with germline, which a read error may explain. CDR3 nucleotides: TGTGCCATCAGTTCCCGGGACAGGGGGAACACTGAAGCTTTCTTT. It yields the protein CAISSRDRGNTEAFF. V usage is TRBV6-1 and J usage is TRBJ1-1, with 10 bases identical to TRBD1. Per germline, CDR1 MNHNS and CDR2 SASEGT. The CDR3 loop spans 15 amino acids.

The rearrangement joins TRBV7-6 to TRBJ2-7; 13 bases are shared with TRBD2. The CDR3 runs to 17 residues. Germline V gives CDR1 SGHVS, CDR2 FNYEAQ. Trimming took 5 bases from V and 6 from J; bases not matched to a gene: 13. In DNA, the CDR3 is TGTGCCAGCAGCCCTCTCCGGACTAGCGGGAGTGATAGCGAGCAGTACTTC. It translates to CASSPLRTSGSDSEQYF.

The chain has TRBV5-4 and TRBJ2-7; TRBD1 is a possible D gene (6 bases). CDR1 and CDR2 from the germline V gene are SGHNT and YYREEE (reference sequence). V was shortened by 4 bases and J by 4 bases, with 9 bases between the two germline ends. The CDR3 is 12 residues long. For the CDR3, the DNA is TGTGCCAGCAGCGTTGACAGGTACGAGCAGTACTTC. Translating it yields CASSVDRYEQYF.